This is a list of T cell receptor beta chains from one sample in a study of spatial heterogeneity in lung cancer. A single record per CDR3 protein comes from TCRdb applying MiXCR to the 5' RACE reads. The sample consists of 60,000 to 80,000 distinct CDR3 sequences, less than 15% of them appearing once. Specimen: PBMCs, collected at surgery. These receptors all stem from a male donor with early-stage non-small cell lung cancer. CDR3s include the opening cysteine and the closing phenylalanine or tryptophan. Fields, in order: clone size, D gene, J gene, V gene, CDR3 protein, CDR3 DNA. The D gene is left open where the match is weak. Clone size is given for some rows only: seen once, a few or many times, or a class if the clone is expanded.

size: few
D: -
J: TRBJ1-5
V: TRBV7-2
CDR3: CASSLQSNQPQHF
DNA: TGTGCCAGCAGTCTGCAAAGCAATCAGCCCCAGCATTTT

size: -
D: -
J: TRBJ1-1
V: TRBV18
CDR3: CASSPGIRANTEAFF
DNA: TGTGCCAGCTCACCAGGAATCAGGGCGAACACTGAAGCTTTCTTT

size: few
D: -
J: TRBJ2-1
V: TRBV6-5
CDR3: CASSTGSYNEQFF
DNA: TGTGCCAGCAGTACAGGGTCCTACAATGAGCAGTTCTTC

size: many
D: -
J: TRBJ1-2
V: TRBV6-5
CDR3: CASSYQAGSYTF
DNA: TGTGCCAGCAGTTACCAGGCAGGGAGCTACACCTTC

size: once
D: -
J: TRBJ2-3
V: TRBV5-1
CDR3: CASSLEAGPGGTDTQYF
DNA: TGCGCCAGCAGCTTGGAAGCGGGACCAGGGGGGACAGATACGCAGTATTTT

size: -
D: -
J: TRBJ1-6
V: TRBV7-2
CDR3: CASRGAGGDSPLHF
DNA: TGTGCCAGCAGGGGGGCTGGAGGGGATTCACCCCTCCACTTT

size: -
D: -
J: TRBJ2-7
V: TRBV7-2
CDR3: CASSLANEQYF
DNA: TGTGCCAGCAGCTTAGCGAACGAGCAGTACTTC

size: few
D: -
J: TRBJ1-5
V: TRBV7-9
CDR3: CASSPHGDSNQPQHF
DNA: TGTGCCAGCAGCCCCCACGGGGATAGCAATCAGCCCCAGCATTTT

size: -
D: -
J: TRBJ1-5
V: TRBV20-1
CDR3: CSATSLGSYSNQPQHF
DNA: TGCAGTGCTACCTCCCTGGGGAGTTATAGCAATCAGCCCCAGCATTTT

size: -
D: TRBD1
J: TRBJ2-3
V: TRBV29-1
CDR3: CSVVWDSSTQYF
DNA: TGCAGCGTTGTCTGGGACAGTTCTACGCAGTATTTT

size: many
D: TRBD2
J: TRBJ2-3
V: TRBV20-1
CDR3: CSALSGRLADTQYF
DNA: TGCAGTGCTTTAAGCGGGAGATTGGCAGATACGCAGTATTTT

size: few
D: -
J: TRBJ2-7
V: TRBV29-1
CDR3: CSAWDGGDEQYF
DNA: TGCAGCGCATGGGACGGTGGGGACGAGCAGTACTTC

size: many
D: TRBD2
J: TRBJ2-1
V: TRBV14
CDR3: CASSHARASGYNEQFF
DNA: TGTGCCAGCAGCCACGCCAGGGCTAGCGGATACAATGAGCAGTTCTTC

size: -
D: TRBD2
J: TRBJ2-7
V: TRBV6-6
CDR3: CASSLLASSSYEQYF
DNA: TGTGCCAGCAGTCTACTAGCGTCAAGCTCCTACGAGCAGTACTTC

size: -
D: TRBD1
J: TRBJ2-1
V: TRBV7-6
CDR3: CASSSNTAGGPYNEQFF
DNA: TGTGCCAGCAGCTCCAACACCGCAGGGGGCCCTTACAATGAGCAGTTCTTC

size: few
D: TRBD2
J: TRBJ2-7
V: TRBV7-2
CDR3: CASSSEPSSGRRFHEQYF
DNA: TGTGCCAGCAGTTCAGAGCCCTCTAGCGGGAGAAGGTTCCACGAGCAGTACTTC

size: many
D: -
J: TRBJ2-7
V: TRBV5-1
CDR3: CASSLEGYEQYF
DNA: TGCGCCAGCAGCTTGGAGGGCTACGAGCAGTACTTC

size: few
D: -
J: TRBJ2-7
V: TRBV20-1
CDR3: CSARGRQSSYEQYF
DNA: TGCAGTGCTAGGGGGCGGCAGAGCTCCTACGAGCAGTACTTC

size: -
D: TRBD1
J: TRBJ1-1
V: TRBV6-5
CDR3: CASRPTGGTEAFF
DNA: TGTGCCAGCAGGCCGACAGGGGGCACTGAAGCTTTCTTT

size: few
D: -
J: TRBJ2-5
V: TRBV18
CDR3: CASSPGTGDQETQYF
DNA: TGTGCCAGCTCACCCGGGACCGGGGACCAAGAGACCCAGTACTTC

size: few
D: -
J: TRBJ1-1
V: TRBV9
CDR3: CASSVAGENTEAFF
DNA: TGTGCCAGCAGCGTGGCAGGGGAGAACACTGAAGCTTTCTTT

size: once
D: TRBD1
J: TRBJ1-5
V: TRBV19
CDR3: CASSMGRGQPQHF
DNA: TGTGCCAGTAGTATGGGCAGGGGGCAGCCCCAGCATTTT

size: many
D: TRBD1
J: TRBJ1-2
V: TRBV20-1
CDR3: CSVPPYGQGDDYGYTF
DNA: TGCAGTGTTCCGCCCTACGGACAGGGGGACGACTATGGCTACACCTTC

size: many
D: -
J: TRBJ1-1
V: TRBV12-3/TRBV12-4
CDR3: CASSFRNGKAFF
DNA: TGTGCCAGCAGTTTTCGGAACGGGAAAGCTTTCTTT

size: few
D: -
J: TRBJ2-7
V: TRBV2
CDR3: CASSRQAPPYEQYF
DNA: TGTGCCAGCAGCAGACAGGCGCCTCCCTACGAGCAGTACTTC

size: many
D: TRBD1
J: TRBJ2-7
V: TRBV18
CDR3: CASSSLWDRGIHEQYF
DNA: TGTGCCAGCTCATCACTGTGGGACAGGGGTATCCACGAGCAGTACTTC

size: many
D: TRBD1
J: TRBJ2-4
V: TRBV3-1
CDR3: CASSHPQGAAKNIQYF
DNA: TGTGCCAGCAGCCACCCACAGGGGGCAGCCAAAAACATTCAGTACTTC

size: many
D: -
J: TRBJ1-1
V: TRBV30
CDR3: CAWSETYEAFF
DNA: TGTGCCTGGAGTGAGACGTATGAAGCTTTCTTT